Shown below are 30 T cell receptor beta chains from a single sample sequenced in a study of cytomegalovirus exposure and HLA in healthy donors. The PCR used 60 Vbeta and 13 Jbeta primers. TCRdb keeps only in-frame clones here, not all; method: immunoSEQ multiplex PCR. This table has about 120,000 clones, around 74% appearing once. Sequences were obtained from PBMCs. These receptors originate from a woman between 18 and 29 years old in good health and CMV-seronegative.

CDR3 coding DNA: TGTGCCAGTAGAGTGCAACACCCTGGTAAAGAGACCCAGTACTTC. This gives the protein CASRVQHPGKETQYF. The genes are TRBV19 and TRBJ2-5; D is unclear. The CDR3 contains 15 residues. The germline CDR1 and CDR2 sequences are LNHDA and SQIVND (reference sequence). V was pared by 6 bases and J by 3 bases, with 17 bases between.

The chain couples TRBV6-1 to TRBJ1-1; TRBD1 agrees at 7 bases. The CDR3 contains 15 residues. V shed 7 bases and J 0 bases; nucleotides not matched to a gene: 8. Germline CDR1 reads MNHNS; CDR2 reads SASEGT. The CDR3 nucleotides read TGTGCCAGCACCCTATCGACAGGGCTGAACACTGAAGCTTTCTTT. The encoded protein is CASTLSTGLNTEAFF.

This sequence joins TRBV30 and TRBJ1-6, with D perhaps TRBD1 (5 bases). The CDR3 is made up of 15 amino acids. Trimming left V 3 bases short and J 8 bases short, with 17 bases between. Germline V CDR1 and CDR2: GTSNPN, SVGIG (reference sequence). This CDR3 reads CAWSRPGVGDSPLHF. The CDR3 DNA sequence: TGTGCCTGGAGCAGACCGGGGGTTGGGGATTCACCCCTCCACTTT.

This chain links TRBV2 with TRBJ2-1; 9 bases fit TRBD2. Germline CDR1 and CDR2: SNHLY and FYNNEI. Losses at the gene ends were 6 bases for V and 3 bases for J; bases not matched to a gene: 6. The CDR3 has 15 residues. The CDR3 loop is CASRRSGGHYNEQFF. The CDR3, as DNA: TGTGCCAGCAGAAGAAGCGGGGGGCACTACAATGAGCAGTTCTTC.

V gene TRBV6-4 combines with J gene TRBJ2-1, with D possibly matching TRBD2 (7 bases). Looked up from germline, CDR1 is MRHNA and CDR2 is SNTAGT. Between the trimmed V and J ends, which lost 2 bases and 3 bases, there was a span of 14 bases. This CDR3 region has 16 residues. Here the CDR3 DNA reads TGTGCCAGCAGTGACGGGAACGGGGGGCTCTACAATGAGCAGTTCTTC. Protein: CASSDGNGGLYNEQFF.

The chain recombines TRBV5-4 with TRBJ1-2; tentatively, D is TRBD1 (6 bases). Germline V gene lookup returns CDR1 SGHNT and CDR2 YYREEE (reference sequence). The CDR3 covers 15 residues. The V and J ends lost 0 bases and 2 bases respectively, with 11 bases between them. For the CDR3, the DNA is TGTGCCAGCAGCTTGGATAGGACAGCCAACTATGGCTACACCTTC. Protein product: CASSLDRTANYGYTF.

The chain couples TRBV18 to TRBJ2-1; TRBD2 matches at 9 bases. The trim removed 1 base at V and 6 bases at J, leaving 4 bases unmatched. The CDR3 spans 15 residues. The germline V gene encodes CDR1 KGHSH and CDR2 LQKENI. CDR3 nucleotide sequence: TGTGCCAGCTCACCACAAAGCGGGGGGATCAATGAGCAGTTCTTC. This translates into CASSPQSGGINEQFF.

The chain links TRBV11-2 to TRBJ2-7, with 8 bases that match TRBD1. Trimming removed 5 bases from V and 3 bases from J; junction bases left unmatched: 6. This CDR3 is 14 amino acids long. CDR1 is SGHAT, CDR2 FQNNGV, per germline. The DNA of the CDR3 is TGTGCCAGCAGCCGTGACAGGGGATTCTACGAGCAGTACTTC. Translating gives CASSRDRGFYEQYF.

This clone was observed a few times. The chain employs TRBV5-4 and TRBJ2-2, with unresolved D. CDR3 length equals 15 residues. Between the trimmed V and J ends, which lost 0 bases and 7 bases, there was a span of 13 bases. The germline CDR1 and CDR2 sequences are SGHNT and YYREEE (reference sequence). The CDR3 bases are TGTGCCAGCAGCTTGGAACTCGGTTTTCACGGGGAGCTGTTTTTT. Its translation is CASSLELGFHGELFF.

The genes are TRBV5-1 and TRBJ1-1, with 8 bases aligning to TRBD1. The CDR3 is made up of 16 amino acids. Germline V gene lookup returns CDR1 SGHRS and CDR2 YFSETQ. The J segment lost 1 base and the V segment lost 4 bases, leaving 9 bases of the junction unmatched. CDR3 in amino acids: CASSHIFTGGNTEAFF. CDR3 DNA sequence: TGCGCCAGCAGCCACATATTTACAGGGGGGAACACTGAAGCTTTCTTT.

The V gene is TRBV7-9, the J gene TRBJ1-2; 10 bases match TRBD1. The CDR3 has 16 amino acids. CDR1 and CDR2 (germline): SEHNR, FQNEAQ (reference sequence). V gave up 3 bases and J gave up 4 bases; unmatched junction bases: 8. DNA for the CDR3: TGTGCCAGCAGCTTGGGGGACAGGGGCTTATTCTATGGCTACACCTTC. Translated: CASSLGDRGLFYGYTF.

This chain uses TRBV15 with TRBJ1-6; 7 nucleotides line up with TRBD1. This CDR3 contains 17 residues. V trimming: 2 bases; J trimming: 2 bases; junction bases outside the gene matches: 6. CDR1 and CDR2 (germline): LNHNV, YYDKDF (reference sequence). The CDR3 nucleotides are TGTGCCACCAGCAGAAAAGGGACAGCCGCCTATAATTCACCCCTCCACTTT. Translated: CATSRKGTAAYNSPLHF.

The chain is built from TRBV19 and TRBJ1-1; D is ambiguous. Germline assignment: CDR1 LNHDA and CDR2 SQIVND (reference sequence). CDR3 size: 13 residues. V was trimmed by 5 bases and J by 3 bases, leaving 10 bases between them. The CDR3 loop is CASSRLADTEAFF. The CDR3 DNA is TGTGCCAGTAGTCGACTCGCGGACACTGAAGCTTTCTTT. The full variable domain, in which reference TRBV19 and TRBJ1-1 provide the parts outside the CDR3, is DGGITQSPKYLFRKEGQNVTLSCEQNLNHDAMYWYRQDPGQGLRLIYYSQIVNDFQKGDIAEGYSVSREKKESFPLTVTSAQKNPTAFYLCASSRLADTEAFFGQGTRLTVV.

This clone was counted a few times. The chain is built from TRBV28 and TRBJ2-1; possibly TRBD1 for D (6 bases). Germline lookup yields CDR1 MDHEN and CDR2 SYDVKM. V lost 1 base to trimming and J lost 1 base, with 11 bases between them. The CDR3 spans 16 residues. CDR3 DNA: TGTGCCAGCAGTTTATCCCAGGGGTTATCCTACAATGAGCAGTTCTTC. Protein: CASSLSQGLSYNEQFF.

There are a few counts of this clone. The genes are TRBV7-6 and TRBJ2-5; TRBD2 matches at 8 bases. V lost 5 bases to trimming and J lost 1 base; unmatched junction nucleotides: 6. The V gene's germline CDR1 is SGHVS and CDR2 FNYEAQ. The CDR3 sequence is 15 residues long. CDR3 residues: CASSRWTSSQETQYF. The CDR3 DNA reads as TGTGCCAGCAGCAGATGGACTAGCAGCCAAGAGACCCAGTACTTC.

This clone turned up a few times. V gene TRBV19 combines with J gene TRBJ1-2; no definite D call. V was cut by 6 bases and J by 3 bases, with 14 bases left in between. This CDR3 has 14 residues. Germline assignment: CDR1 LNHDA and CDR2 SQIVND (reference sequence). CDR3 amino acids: CASSLRRLDYGYTF. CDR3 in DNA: TGTGCCAGTAGCCTTCGGAGGTTGGACTATGGCTACACCTTC.

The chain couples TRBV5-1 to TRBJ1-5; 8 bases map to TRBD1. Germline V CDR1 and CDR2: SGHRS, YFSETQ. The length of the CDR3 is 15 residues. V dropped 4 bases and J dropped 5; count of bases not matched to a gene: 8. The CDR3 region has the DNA TGCGCCAGCAGCGAGGGGACAGGCTTCCATCAGCCCCAGCATTTT. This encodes CASSEGTGFHQPQHF.

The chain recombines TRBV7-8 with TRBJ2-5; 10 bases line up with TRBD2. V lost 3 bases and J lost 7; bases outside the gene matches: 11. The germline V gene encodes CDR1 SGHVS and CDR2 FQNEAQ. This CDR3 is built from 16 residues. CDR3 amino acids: CASSFEAGGRIGTQYF. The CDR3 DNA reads TGTGCCAGCAGCTTCGAAGCGGGGGGGCGGATCGGGACCCAGTACTTC. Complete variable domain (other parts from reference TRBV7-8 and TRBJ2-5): GAGVSQSPRYKVAKRGQDVALRCDPISGHVSLFWYQQALGQGPEFLTYFQNEAQLDKSGLPSDRFFAERPEGSVSTLKIQRTQQEDSAVYLCASSFEAGGRIGTQYFGPGTRLLVL.

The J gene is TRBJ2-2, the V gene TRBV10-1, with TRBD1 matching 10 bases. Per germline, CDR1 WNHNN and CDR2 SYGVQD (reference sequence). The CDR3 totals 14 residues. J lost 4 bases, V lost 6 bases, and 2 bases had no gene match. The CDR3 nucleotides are TGCGCCAGCAGGGGACAGGGGAGCACCGGGGAGCTGTTTTTT. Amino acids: CASRGQGSTGELFF.

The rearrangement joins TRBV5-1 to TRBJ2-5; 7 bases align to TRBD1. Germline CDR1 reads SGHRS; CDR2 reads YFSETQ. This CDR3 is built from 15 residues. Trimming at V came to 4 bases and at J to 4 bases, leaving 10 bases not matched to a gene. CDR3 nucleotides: TGCGCCAGCAGCCGAAACAGGGGCAGAGGAGAGACCCAGTACTTC. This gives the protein CASSRNRGRGETQYF.

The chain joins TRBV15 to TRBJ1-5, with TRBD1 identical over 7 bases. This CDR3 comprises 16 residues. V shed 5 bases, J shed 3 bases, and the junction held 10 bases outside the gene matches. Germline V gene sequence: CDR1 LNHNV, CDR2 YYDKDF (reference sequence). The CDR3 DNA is TGTGCCACCAGCGTCCCCGGGACAGAACTCAATCAGCCCCAGCATTTT. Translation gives CATSVPGTELNQPQHF.

CDR3 sequence: CASRGDLAYEQYF. CDR3 nucleotide sequence: TGTGCCAGCAGGGGCGATTTGGCCTACGAGCAGTACTTC. This sequence joins TRBV6-1 and TRBJ2-5; no definite D call. The better agreement between TRBJ2-7 and the DNA end casts doubt on the J call. The CDR3 spans 13 residues. Germline CDR1 MNHNS, CDR2 SASEGT.

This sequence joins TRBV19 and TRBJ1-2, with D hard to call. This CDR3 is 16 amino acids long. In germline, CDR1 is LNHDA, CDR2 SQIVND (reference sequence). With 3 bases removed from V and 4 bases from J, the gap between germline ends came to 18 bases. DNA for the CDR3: TGTGCCAGTAGTATCGGTACAGCCAGAACTCTCTATGGCTACACCTTC. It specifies CASSIGTARTLYGYTF.

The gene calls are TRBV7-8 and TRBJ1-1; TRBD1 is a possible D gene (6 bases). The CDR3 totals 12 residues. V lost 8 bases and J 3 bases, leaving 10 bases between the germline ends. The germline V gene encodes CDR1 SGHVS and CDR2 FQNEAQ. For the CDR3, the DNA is TGTGCCAGCTCCCACAGGGACACTGAAGCTTTCTTT. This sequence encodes CASSHRDTEAFF. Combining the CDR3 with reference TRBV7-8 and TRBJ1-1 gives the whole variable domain GAGVSQSPRYKVAKRGQDVALRCDPISGHVSLFWYQQALGQGPEFLTYFQNEAQLDKSGLPSDRFFAERPEGSVSTLKIQRTQQEDSAVYLCASSHRDTEAFFGQGTRLTVV.

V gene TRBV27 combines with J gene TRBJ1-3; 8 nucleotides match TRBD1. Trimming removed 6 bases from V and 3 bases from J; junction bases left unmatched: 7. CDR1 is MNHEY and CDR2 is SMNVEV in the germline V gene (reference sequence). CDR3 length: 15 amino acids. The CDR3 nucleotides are TGTGCCAGCAGCGACAGGGGAGGGGGTGGAAACACCATATATTTT. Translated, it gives CASSDRGGGGNTIYF.

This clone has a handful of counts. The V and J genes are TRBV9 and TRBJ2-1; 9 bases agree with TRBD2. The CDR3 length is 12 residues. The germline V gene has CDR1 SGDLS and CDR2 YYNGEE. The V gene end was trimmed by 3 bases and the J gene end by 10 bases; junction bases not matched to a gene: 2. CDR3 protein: CASSGSGGEQFF. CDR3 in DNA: TGTGCCAGCAGCGGCAGCGGGGGGGAGCAGTTCTTC.

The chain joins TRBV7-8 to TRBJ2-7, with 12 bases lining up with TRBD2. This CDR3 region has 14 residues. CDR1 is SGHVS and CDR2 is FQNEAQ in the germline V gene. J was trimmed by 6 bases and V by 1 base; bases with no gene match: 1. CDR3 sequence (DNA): TGTGCCAGCAGCTTAGGGACTAGCGGGGCCGAGCAGTACTTC. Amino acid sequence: CASSLGTSGAEQYF.

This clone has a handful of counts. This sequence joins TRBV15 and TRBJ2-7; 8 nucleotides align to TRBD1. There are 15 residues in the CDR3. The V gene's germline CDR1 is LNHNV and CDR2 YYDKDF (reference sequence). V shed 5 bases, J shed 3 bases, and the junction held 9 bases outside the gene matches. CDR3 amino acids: CATSRRTGRNYEQYF. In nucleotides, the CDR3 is TGTGCCACCAGCCGAAGGACAGGGAGGAACTACGAGCAGTACTTC.

The CDR3 DNA reads TGTGCCAGCAGTTACTCCCCAGGCTCCTACAATGAGCAGTTCTTC. It is translated as CASSYSPGSYNEQFF. The V gene is TRBV6-5, the J gene TRBJ2-1, with D unclear. The CDR3 extends over 15 amino acids. Germline CDR1 reads MNHEY; CDR2 reads SVGAGI. V was trimmed by 0 bases and J by 0 bases, leaving 6 bases between them.

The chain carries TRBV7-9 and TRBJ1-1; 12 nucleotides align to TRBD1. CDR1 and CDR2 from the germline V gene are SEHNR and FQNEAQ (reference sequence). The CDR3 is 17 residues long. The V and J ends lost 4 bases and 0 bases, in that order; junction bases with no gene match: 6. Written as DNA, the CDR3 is TGTGCCAGCAGCTCCGGGACAGGGGGCGAGTTGAACACTGAAGCTTTCTTT. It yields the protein CASSSGTGGELNTEAFF.